This T cell receptor (beta chain) stems from a study of cytomegalovirus exposure and HLA in healthy donors (dated by TCRdb to about 2017). At the level of the whole study: An earlier analysis of some 500 of the donors reported approximately 270 Gb of sequence data and more than 90 million unique TCR beta sequences from about 200 million T cells. The study was designed to test whether signatures of past pathogen exposure could be identified by cataloging public T cell receptors. Typing coverage differed by locus: A, B, C, DRB1 and DQB1 were typed in roughly 620-630 donors, DQA1 in around 500, DPA1 in approximately 600, and DPB1 in roughly 450. Rather than drawing on any new phenotypic data, the later analysis identified candidate immune exposures from TCR beta sequences and the way those sequences occurred across donors. To decide whether each TCR beta V gene segment behaved as functional or pseudogenic, an earlier analysis of some 540 of the donors relied on high-throughput TCR beta sequencing. Using immunosequencing, the study profiled T cell repertoires from around 670 subjects and related those repertoires to cytomegalovirus serostatus. Donor age, sex, ethnicity and CMV serostatus were collected together with the repertoire data. Along with the roughly 700-subject first cohort, a separate validation cohort of about 110 different subjects was used. Four or five DR-DQ haplotypes were handled as single units for association and clustering, since linkage in the cohort was strong. Every discovery cohort repertoire had been produced on one sequencing platform. The study combined high-throughput TCR immunosequencing, statistical association of individual TCRs with disease status, and machine learning to predict cytomegalovirus infection status. Class I and class II HLA loci were covered by the typing at four-digit resolution. An early release that covered about 600 HLA-typed donors contained approximately 300 gigabases of sequencing data and 85 million to 100 million unique TCR sequences. A later genetic analysis used genome-wide SNP genotypes for about 65% of the 666 donors, treating that subset as a discovery cohort. The genetic ancestry cluster associated with self-reported Caucasian donors included about 81% of the roughly 400 genotyped donors. Among 398 genotyped donors of the cohort, an average of approximately 240,000 unique TCR beta nucleotide sequences were sequenced per donor, roughly 18% of them non-productive. In a later analysis, previously published TCR beta repertoires from some 640 donors were re-analyzed and high-resolution HLA genotyping was added so that TCR occurrence patterns could be studied.

Broad study findings and their caveats: A later genetic analysis reported fewer N-insertions in productive TCRs among donors in an Asian-associated ancestry cluster than the approximately 700-donor mean. A further reported finding was that TCR beta sequences accurately predicted the HLA-A and HLA-B alleles for most subjects in the first cohort. For the cohort, immune exposure information was limited to CMV serostatus. A later analysis found that TCR association rates varied across HLA loci, with DRB1 alleles showing the most associated TCRs and HLA-C alleles the fewest. Because HLA typing was missing for some donors at each locus, association tests included only the typed subset. A later analysis found that HLA-associated TCR beta chains were more clonally expanded and had lower generation probabilities than equally common non-associated chains. Because counts were too low, 15 or so rarely observed V segments, including chromosome 9 orphons, were excluded from the earlier analysis of several hundred of the donors. According to a later analysis, parvovirus B19, influenza, CMV and Epstein-Barr virus appeared linked to several top co-occurrence clusters. A group of highly shared sequence variants was considered likely to be a technical artifact of the sequencing pipeline. When HLA alleles, especially DR and DQ, strongly co-occurred, attributing TCR associations to individual alleles was difficult. A total of 150 to 200 TCR beta chains were listed by the study as associated with cytomegalovirus. A later analysis found that most CMV-associated TCR beta chains appeared HLA-restricted, with HLA associations seemingly driven largely by CMV exposure. Some IMGT-functional V segments, including TRBV6-2 and TRBV6-3, could not be told apart with the 87-base-pair reads, so those segments were excluded. This cohort had only TCR beta chains sequenced, and the lack of alpha or paired-chain data limited which features could be detected. V-gene and J-gene trimming of TCR beta chains was associated with a missense DCLRE1C variant in a later genetic analysis, and the association was replicated in an independent cohort. The classifier was reported to diagnose cytomegalovirus status with high specificity and sensitivity in both the original cohort and the validation cohort. Correlated functional status among segregating V segments might reflect linkage disequilibrium, but an unknown experimental factor could not be ruled out. In vitro tests confirmed that three of the cytomegalovirus-associated TCR beta chains recognize cytomegalovirus antigens. While some public TCRs were present in many individuals, most TCR sequences turned up only very rarely across donors. Roughly uniform sequencing depth across donors was assumed in presence/absence analyses, although this assumption may not hold. In an earlier analysis of roughly 560 of the donors, most TCR beta V segments were observed in productive rearrangements about 87% or about 30% of the time, broadly matching IMGT annotations. The authors suggested that the approach could potentially be extended to other disease states and immunological phenotypes. A later analysis associated 16,951 TCR beta sequences with specific HLA alleles at a false discovery rate of 0.05.

Library preparation was by the immunoSEQ multiplex PCR assay. A mixture of 60 forward primers for TCR Vbeta segments and 13 reverse primers for TCR Jbeta segments was used in the multiplex PCR. The CDR3 region of rearranged TCR beta genes was amplified from genomic DNA with a multiplex PCR assay. On the Illumina HiSeq System, the amplified TCR beta libraries were sequenced as 87-base-pair reads. Under the source paper's analysis protocol: In a later analysis, some 80 million unique TCR beta chains were counted across the roughly 610 repertoires, and roughly 10 million of these chains were shared by at least two donors. To remove PCR and sequencing errors, raw reads were error-corrected and collapsed into unique sequences using a nearest-neighbor algorithm that merged closely related sequences. V, D and J gene segments were assigned by aligning CDR3 sequences to IMGT reference sequences. For a sequence to be retained, a match of at least six nucleotides to both a V gene segment and a J gene segment was required. Rearrangements were classified as productive when the CDR3 lacked stop codons and remained in frame with V and J, and all other rearrangements were classified as non-productive. CDR3 was defined by IMGT convention, running from the second conserved V-encoded cysteine to the conserved J-encoded phenylalanine. In an earlier analysis of more than 550 of the donors, sequences lacking an unambiguous match to a single V gene segment were excluded. An earlier analysis of about 590 of the donors classified V segments as functional when productive rearrangements were above 56.7% and as segregating when the standard deviation between donors was above 5%. A statistical classification framework was developed to diagnose cytomegalovirus status using the catalog of TCR beta chain sequences. In a later analysis, TCR nucleotide sequences were compared against IMGT/GENE-DB human TR gene sequences so that V and J genes could be assigned. A later analysis assigned CDR3 sequences and most-parsimonious VDJ recombination scenarios with the TCRdist pipeline. In a later analysis, each TCR beta chain was defined by its CDR3 amino acid sequence together with its V-gene family, and reads lacking a unique V-gene family were excluded. A later analysis removed 592 highly shared, low-generation-probability nucleotide sequences to deal with suspected cross-contamination and a sequencing artifact. For each public chain, a later analysis derived a clonal expansion index from normalized ranks of inferred template counts within each repertoire. In a later analysis, generation probabilities were computed using a VDJ recombination model fitted to out-of-frame rearrangements, and the results were checked against IGoR. Hypergeometric tests were used in a later analysis to score TCR-TCR, TCR-HLA and TCR-CMV co-occurrence, with a repertoire-size bias correction applied to the TCR pairs. To estimate false discovery rates, a later analysis permuted the HLA or CMV assignments 20 times. In a later analysis, co-occurring TCRs were grouped using DBSCAN, and TCRdist sequence similarity was added for clustering within HLA-allele-positive subsets. Repertoires with fewer than 30,000 or more than 120,000 public chains, plus five repertoires with anomalous nucleotide sharing, were excluded from co-occurrence clustering. TCRdb took over this immuneACCESS table, retaining in-frame rearrangements with V and J assigned. Such tables are incomplete; in checked studies, under half of the missing clones stem from an unresolved V gene, and the remainder is unexplained. The V and J calls and clone size come from that table; D and trimming were worked out from the DNA. A total of 120,000 or so clones appear in this sample, approximately 68% of them only once. The ten largest clones capture roughly 1.6% of the sample.

In regard to this clone: The target of this receptor is not known. No base quality values were provided; no much bigger clone lies one nucleotide off.

From the cysteine through the phenylalanine, the CDR3 covers 12 amino acids. Of the read, only the CDR3 DNA is kept; its 36 bases are in frame from base 1. Cut back by 10 bases and 2 bases, the V and J ends lie 12 bases apart. From the germline V gene (reference sequence), CDR1 is SEHNR and CDR2 is FQNEAQ. The cohort was made up of about 670 healthy bone marrow donors. All cohort members were sampled while nominally healthy, although unrecorded immune exposures were likely present. The donor was CMV seropositive and belonged to the group of 270 or so seropositive cohort members. A peripheral blood sample was provided by each donor, and peripheral blood mononuclear cells were used for TCR beta sequencing. The Qiagen DNeasy Blood Extraction Kit was used to extract genomic DNA from the blood cell samples.

This receptor was identified in a man aged 25-45 years in good health and CMV-seropositive. Sequences were obtained from PBMCs. The rearranged segments are TRBV7-9 and TRBJ2-7; the D gene is perhaps TRBD2, on 6 matching bases. CDR3 protein: CATRRETYEQYF. The nucleotides read TGTGCCACCCGGAGGGAGACCTACGAGCAGTACTTC.